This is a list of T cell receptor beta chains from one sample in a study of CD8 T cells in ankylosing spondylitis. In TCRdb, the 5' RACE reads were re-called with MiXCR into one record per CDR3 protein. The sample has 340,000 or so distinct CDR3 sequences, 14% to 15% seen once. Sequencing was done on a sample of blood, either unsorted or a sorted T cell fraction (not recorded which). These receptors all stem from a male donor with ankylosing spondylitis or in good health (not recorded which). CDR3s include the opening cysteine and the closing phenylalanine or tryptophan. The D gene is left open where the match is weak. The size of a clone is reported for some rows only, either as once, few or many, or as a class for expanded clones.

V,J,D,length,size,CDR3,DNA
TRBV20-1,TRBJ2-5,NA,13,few,CSAIQQVLETQYF,TGCAGTGCTATACAGCAGGTTTTGGAGACCCAGTACTTC
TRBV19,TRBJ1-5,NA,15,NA,CASSIGRQSNQPQHF,TGTGCCAGTAGTATAGGCCGACAGTCCAATCAGCCCCAGCATTTT
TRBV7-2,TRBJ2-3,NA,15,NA,CASSSPTFSTDTQYF,TGTGCCAGCAGCTCGCCTACCTTTAGCACAGATACGCAGTATTTT
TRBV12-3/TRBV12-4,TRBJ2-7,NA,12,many,CASSLRSYEQYF,TGTGCCAGCAGTTTAAGGTCCTACGAGCAGTACTTC
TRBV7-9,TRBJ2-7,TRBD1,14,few,CASSLGTGERIEYF,TGTGCCAGCAGCTTGGGGACAGGGGAGAGGATTGAGTACTTC
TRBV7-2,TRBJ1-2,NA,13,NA,CASSLPPRGGYTF,TGTGCCAGCAGCTTACCCCCCCGTGGCGGCTACACCTTC
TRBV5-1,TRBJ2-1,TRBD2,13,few,CASRSGSYNEQFF,TGCGCCAGCAGGAGCGGGAGCTACAATGAGCAGTTCTTC
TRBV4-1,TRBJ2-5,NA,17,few,CASSQDLGLSGQETQYF,TGCGCCAGCAGCCAAGACCTAGGACTAAGCGGTCAAGAGACCCAGTACTTC
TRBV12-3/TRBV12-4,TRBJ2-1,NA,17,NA,CASSLRGSLSSYNEQFF,TGTGCCAGCAGTTTAAGGGGGTCTTTAAGCTCCTACAATGAGCAGTTCTTC
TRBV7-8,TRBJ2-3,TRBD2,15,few,CASSRTGGLADTQYF,TGTGCCAGCAGTCGTACGGGGGGGCTGGCAGATACGCAGTATTTT
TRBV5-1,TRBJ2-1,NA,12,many,CASSLSSGEQFF,TGCGCCAGCAGCCTTTCCAGCGGGGAGCAGTTCTTC
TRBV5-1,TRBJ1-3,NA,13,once,CASSLSGRDTIYF,TGCGCCAGCAGCTTGTCTGGCAGAGACACCATATATTTT
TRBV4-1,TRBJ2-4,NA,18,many,CASSHLKDRTIAKNIQYF,TGCGCCAGCAGCCATTTAAAGGACAGGACTATAGCCAAAAACATTCAGTACTTC
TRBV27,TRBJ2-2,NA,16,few,CARGPGRIQDTGELFF,TGTGCCCGGGGGCCAGGTCGGATTCAGGACACCGGGGAGCTGTTTTTT
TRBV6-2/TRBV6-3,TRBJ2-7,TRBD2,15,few,CASRLGTSGSYEQYF,TGTGCCAGCAGACTCGGGACTAGCGGCTCCTACGAGCAGTACTTC
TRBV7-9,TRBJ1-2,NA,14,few,CASSLAGGSHGYTF,TGTGCCAGCAGCTTAGCGGGGGGAAGTCATGGCTACACCTTC
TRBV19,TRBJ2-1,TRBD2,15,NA,CASQEASGRAGEQFF,TGTGCCAGTCAGGAGGCTAGCGGGAGGGCCGGTGAGCAGTTCTTC
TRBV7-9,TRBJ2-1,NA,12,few,CASSLFGNEQFF,TGTGCCAGCAGCTTGTTCGGGAATGAGCAGTTCTTC
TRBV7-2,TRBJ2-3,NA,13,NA,CASSLDPPDTQYF,TGTGCCAGCAGCTTAGACCCGCCGGATACCCAGTATTTT
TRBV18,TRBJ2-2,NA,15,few,CASSPPDSGTGELFF,TGTGCCAGCTCACCACCCGACAGCGGCACCGGGGAGCTGTTTTTT
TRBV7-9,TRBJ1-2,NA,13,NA,CASSFRGLQGYTF,TGTGCCAGCAGCTTCAGGGGTTTGCAAGGCTACACCTTC
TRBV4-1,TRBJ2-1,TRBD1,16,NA,CASSPMVTGGINEQFF,TGCGCCAGCAGCCCCATGGTGACAGGGGGGATAAATGAGCAGTTCTTC
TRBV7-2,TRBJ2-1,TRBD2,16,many,CASSLKGLAGWNEQFF,TGTGCCAGCAGCTTAAAGGGACTAGCGGGATGGAATGAGCAGTTCTTC
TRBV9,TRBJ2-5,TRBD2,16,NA,CASSVEAGGPVGTQYF,TGTGCCAGCAGCGTGGAAGCGGGGGGCCCTGTGGGGACCCAGTACTTC
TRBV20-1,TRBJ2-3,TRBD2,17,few,CSARAPGLAGVLYTQYF,TGCAGTGCTAGAGCGCCGGGACTAGCGGGAGTTTTATATACGCAGTATTTT
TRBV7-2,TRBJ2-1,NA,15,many,CASSLGDFSYNEQFF,TGTGCCAGCAGCTTAGGAGACTTCTCCTACAATGAGCAGTTCTTC
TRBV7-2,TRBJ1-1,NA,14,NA,CASSLGRINTEAFF,TGTGCCAGCAGCTTAGGCAGGATAAACACTGAAGCTTTCTTT
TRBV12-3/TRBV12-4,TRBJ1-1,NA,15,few,CASSSALTGPSEAFF,TGTGCCAGCAGCTCCGCTTTAACAGGCCCTTCTGAAGCTTTCTTT
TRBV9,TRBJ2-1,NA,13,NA,CASSGATPRAQFF,TGTGCCAGCAGCGGAGCCACACCGAGGGCGCAGTTCTTC
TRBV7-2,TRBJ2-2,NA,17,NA,CASSLRYTSRPTGELFF,TGTGCCAGCAGTTTACGGTACACATCCCGTCCTACCGGGGAGCTGTTTTTT
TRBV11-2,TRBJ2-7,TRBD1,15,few,CASSRQGQVTYEQYF,TGTGCCAGCAGCCGACAGGGACAGGTAACCTACGAGCAGTACTTC
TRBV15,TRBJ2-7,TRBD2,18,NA,CATSRHGRTSGEGAEQYF,TGTGCCACCAGCAGACACGGGAGGACTAGCGGAGAGGGGGCGGAGCAGTACTTC
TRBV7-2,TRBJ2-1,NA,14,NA,CASSPGPSYNEQFF,TGTGCCAGCAGCCCTGGTCCATCCTACAATGAGCAGTTCTTC
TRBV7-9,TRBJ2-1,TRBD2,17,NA,CASSLRWTRGGPNEQFF,TGTGCCAGCAGCTTAAGGTGGACCCGGGGGGGGCCTAATGAGCAGTTCTTC
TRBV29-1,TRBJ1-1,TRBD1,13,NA,CSTYRGLDTEAFF,TGCAGCACATACAGGGGGTTAGACACTGAAGCTTTCTTT
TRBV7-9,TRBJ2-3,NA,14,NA,CASSLAPVSGEQYF,TGTGCCAGCAGCTTAGCCCCGGTTAGCGGAGAGCAGTATTTT
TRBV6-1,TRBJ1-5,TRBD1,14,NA,CASRQGAGNQPQHF,TGTGCCAGCAGGCAGGGGGCTGGCAATCAGCCCCAGCATTTT
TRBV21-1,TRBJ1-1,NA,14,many,CASSKAGRATEAFF,TGTGCCAGCAGCAAAGCGGGTAGGGCTACTGAAGCTTTCTTT
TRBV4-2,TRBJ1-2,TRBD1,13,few,CASSQDLRTGVTF,TGTGCCAGCAGCCAAGATCTTAGGACAGGGGTTACCTTC
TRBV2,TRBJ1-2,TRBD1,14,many,CASRKTGGNYGYTF,TGTGCCAGCAGGAAGACAGGGGGGAACTATGGCTACACCTTC
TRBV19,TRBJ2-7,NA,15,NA,CASSEPGAASYEQYF,TGTGCCAGTAGTGAACCCGGGGCCGCCTCCTACGAGCAGTACTTC
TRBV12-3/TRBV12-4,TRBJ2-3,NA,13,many,CASSLDFTDTQYF,TGTGCCAGCAGTTTAGATTTCACAGATACGCAGTATTTT
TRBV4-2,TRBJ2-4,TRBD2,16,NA,CASSQDRSGTRGIQYF,TGTGCCAGCAGCCAAGATAGGAGCGGGACTAGGGGCATTCAGTACTTC
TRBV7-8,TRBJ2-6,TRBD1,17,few,CASSRGTGYSGANVLTF,TGTGCCAGCAGCAGAGGGACAGGGTATTCCGGGGCCAACGTCCTGACTTTC
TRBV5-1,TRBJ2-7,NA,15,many,CASSLGGTQTYEQYF,TGCGCCAGCAGCTTGGGTGGGACTCAAACCTACGAGCAGTACTTC
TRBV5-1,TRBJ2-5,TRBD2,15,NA,CASSPTSGGRETQYF,TGCGCCAGCAGCCCCACTAGCGGGGGGAGGGAGACCCAGTACTTC
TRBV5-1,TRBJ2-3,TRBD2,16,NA,CASSLSSGGLTDTQYF,TGCGCCAGCAGCTTGTCTAGCGGGGGCCTCACAGATACGCAGTATTTT
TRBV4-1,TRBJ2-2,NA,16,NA,CASSLYEAPSTGELFF,TGCGCCAGCAGCCTATACGAGGCTCCGAGCACCGGGGAGCTGTTTTTT
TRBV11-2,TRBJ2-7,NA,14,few,CASSLVGTGYEQYF,TGTGCCAGCAGCTTAGTAGGGACGGGCTACGAGCAGTACTTC
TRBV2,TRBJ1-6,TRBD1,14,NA,CASSGQGAESPLHF,TGTGCCAGCAGCGGGCAGGGGGCAGAATCACCCCTCCACTTT
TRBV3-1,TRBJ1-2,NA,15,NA,CASSQGAGANYGYTF,TGTGCCAGCAGCCAAGGTGCAGGGGCTAACTATGGCTACACCTTC
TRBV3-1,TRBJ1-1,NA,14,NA,CASSPVSLNTEAFF,TGTGCCAGCAGCCCCGTAAGCTTGAACACTGAAGCTTTCTTT
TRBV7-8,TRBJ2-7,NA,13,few,CASSLQTGYEQYF,TGTGCCAGCAGCTTACAGACAGGCTACGAGCAGTACTTC
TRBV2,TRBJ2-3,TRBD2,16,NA,CASSELAGEFTDTQYF,TGTGCCAGCAGTGAACTAGCGGGGGAGTTCACAGATACGCAGTATTTT
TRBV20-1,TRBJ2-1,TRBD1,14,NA,CSARTGVIWNEQFF,TGCAGTGCTAGGACAGGGGTAATATGGAATGAGCAGTTCTTC